This T cell receptor (beta chain) emerged from a study of CD8 T cells in ankylosing spondylitis. V gave up 5 bases and J gave up 0 bases, with 17 bases separating them. The germline V gene has CDR1 MNHEY and CDR2 SMNVEV (reference sequence). The CDR3 totals 17 residues. Study-level findings and limits: Disease-linked clones displayed a CD8+ phenotype and appeared relatively rarely in peripheral blood. There was a TCR beta motif, made of 7 to 9 highly homologous variants, that appeared characteristic of ankylosing spondylitis blood. Matched ankylosing spondylitis synovial fluid reportedly showed significant enrichment of disease-linked clones.

For TCR beta, libraries came from quantitative 5'-RACE with molecular barcodes. TCRdb re-analysed the 5' RACE reads in MiXCR, keeping a single row per CDR3 protein. Of a few hundred thousand distinct CDR3 sequences listed, about 20% were seen once; the top ten hold around 30%. Of note for this clonotype: Its antigen is unknown.

The TCR comes from a male donor with ankylosing spondylitis or in good health (not recorded which). The sequenced sample was blood, either unsorted or a sorted T cell fraction (not recorded which). This chain joins TRBV27 and TRBJ1-5; possible D gene TRBD1, 6 bases. The CDR3 loop is CASSELGTKYSNQPQHF. CDR3 in DNA: TGTGCCAGCAGTGAACTGGGGACAAAATATAGCAATCAGCCCCAGCATTTT.